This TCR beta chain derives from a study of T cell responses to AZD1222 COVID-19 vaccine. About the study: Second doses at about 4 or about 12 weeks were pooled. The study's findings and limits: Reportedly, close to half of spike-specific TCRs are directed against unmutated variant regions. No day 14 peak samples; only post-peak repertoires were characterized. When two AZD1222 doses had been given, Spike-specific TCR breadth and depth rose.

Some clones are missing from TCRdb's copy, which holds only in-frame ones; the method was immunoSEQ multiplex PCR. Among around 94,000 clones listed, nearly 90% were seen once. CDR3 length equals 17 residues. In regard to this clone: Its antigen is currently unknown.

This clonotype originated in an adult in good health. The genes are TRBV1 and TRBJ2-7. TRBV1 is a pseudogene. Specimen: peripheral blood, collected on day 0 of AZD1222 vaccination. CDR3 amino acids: CTSSQDTAPGGGYEQYF. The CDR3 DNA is TGCACCAGCAGCCAAGATACGGCGCCCGGGGGCGGGTACGAGCAGTACTTC.